The clone carrying this T cell receptor (beta chain) was observed a single time. Antigen: not known. This sample is drawn from a study of Graves' ophthalmopathy and Graves' hyperthyroidism. Study-wide background: Sampling took place at initial diagnosis, with peripheral blood obtained before any treatment. The study, taken as a whole, reports: In blood, most expanded thyroid clonotypes above 0.001 frequency were also detected. Ophthalmopathy was separated from stable hyperthyroidism by a 13-signature model with around 89% sensitivity and 65% to 82% specificity.

The authors diagnosed from clinical symptoms, serum thyroxine, TRAb, thyroid ultrasound and orbital computed tomography. Germline CDR1 MNHEY, CDR2 SVGEGT. The CDR3 length is 13 residues. Trimming pared 5 bases from V and 3 bases from J, leaving 10 bases between. RNA transcripts provided the template for amplifying TCR beta CDR3 regions. HTBI-primed RT-PCR formed the first round, and a multiplex PCR formed the second. MiXCR, run by TCRdb on the multiplex PCR reads, gives a single entry per CDR3 protein. The profile shows some 160,000 distinct CDR3 sequences, roughly two fifths of them singletons. V usage is TRBV6-2 or TRBV6-3 and J usage is TRBJ1-2; D call uncertain. The sample consisted of peripheral blood. This sequence was found in a man aged 25 to 40 with Graves' ophthalmopathy. Written as DNA, the CDR3 is TGTGCCAGCAGTGGCCAGCTTTACTATGGCTACACCTTC. It yields the protein CASSGQLYYGYTF.